This T cell receptor beta chain was retrieved from a study of blood T cells in healthy people across ages. On the study more broadly: For every two T cells, template switching captured about one barcoded beta molecule.

Study-wide results and caveats: With age, beta diversity per million T cells declined roughly linearly, significantly by 35 to 40. Higher diversity, along with more naive CD4+ cells, distinguished long-lived donors from aged donors.

With regard to this clonotype: Its antigen remains unknown.

V was clipped by 3 bases and J by 3 bases, with 13 bases between them. The CDR3 loop spans 15 amino acids. Germline lookup yields CDR1 KGHDR and CDR2 SFDVKD. Combining a sample-barcoded 5' primer with a J-beta primer mix, a second PCR ran for 7 to 11 cycles. Sequencing recovered at least 3 million CDR3-containing paired-end reads from each sample. MiXCR, applied by TCRdb to the 5' RACE reads, yields one record per CDR3 protein. Of about 1.4 million distinct CDR3 sequences listed, approximately 60% are singletons. The clonotype originates from a man aged 18 to 30 in good health. The sequencing input was blood. The chain is built from TRBV24-1 and TRBJ1-1; D possibly corresponds to TRBD1 (5 bases). The DNA of the CDR3 is TGTGCCACCAGTGATCCTGACAGAGGGTACACTGAAGCTTTCTTT. Its translation is CATSDPDRGYTEAFF.